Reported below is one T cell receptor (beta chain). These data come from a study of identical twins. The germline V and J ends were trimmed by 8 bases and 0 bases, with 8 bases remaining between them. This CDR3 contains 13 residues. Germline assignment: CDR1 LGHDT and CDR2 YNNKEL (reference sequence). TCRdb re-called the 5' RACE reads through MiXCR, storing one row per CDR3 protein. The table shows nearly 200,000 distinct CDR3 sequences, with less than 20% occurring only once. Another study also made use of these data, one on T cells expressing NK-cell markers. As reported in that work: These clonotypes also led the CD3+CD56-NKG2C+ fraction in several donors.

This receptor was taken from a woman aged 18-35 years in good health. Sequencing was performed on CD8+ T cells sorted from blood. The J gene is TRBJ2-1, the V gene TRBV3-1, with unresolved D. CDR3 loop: CASGWGSYNEQFF. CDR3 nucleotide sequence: TGTGCCAGCGGGTGGGGCTCCTACAATGAGCAGTTCTTC.